Shown below are 13 T cell receptor beta chains from a single sample sequenced in a study of intratumoral heterogeneity in liver cancer. The method was immunoSEQ multiplex PCR; TCRdb's version includes in-frame clones alone and lacks a portion of them. The data hold some 21,000 clones, with about two thirds observed a single time. The sequencing here drew on tumor-adjacent normal tissue, taken before any cancer treatment. The receptors shown here come from a woman between 70 and 85 years old with hepatocellular carcinoma.

The chain is built from TRBV7-2 and TRBJ2-2, with 9 bases identical to TRBD2. The CDR3 is 13 amino acids. Germline V gene sequence: CDR1 SGHTA, CDR2 FQGNSA. The trim removed 4 bases at V and 7 bases at J, leaving 1 base unmatched. The CDR3 bases are TGTGCCAGCAGCTCTAGCGGGGACGGGGAGCTGTTTTTT. This translates into CASSSSGDGELFF.

This clone came up a few times. V is TRBV12-3 or TRBV12-4 and J is TRBJ1-1, with D possibly matching TRBD1 (5 bases). CDR3 length equals 13 residues. Trimming stripped 8 bases from V and 0 bases from J, with 10 bases between. The CDR3 sequence is CASQGRMNTEAFF. CDR3 DNA sequence: TGTGCCAGCCAGGGAAGGATGAACACTGAAGCTTTCTTT.

This sequence joins TRBV6-4 and TRBJ1-4, with D uncertain. The germline CDR1 and CDR2 sequences are MRHNA and SNTAGT. Trimming removed 9 bases from V and 4 bases from J, with 24 bases in between. This CDR3 comprises 17 residues. CDR3 amino acids: CARHTCIGNYYNEKLFF. DNA for the CDR3: TGTGCCAGACATACATGCATCGGAAACTACTATAATGAAAAACTGTTTTTT.

This clone was detected a few times. V and J are TRBV5-4 and TRBJ2-5, with 7 bases matching TRBD2. Germline V gene lookup returns CDR1 SGHNT and CDR2 YYREEE (reference sequence). The CDR3 sequence is 16 residues long. The trim removed 0 bases at V and 5 bases at J, leaving 10 bases unmatched. The CDR3 region is CASSLAHTGGKETQYF. The CDR3 DNA reads as TGTGCCAGCAGCTTGGCCCACACGGGGGGAAAGGAGACCCAGTACTTC.

This clone has a handful of counts. DNA of the CDR3: TGTGCCAGTAGTAGGGAGGGACGGACTCCCACTAGCACAGATACGCAGTATTTT. As protein: CASSREGRTPTSTDTQYF. The V gene is TRBV19, the J gene TRBJ2-3; 7 bases fit TRBD2. V lost 4 bases and J lost 0; bases outside the gene matches: 13. CDR1 is LNHDA, CDR2 SQIVND, per germline (reference sequence). This CDR3 has 18 amino acids.

This clone was counted a few times. J is TRBJ1-6 and V is TRBV6-5; TRBD1 aligns across 10 bases. The CDR3 contains 15 residues. The V gene's germline CDR1 is MNHEY and CDR2 SVGAGI. With V trimmed by 0 bases and J by 9 bases, 2 bases remained unmatched. CDR3 sequence reads: CASSYSDRGSSPLHF. The CDR3 DNA reads as TGTGCCAGCAGTTACTCGGACAGGGGGAGTTCACCCCTCCACTTT.

The chain combines TRBV6-5 with TRBJ1-1; D gene unclear. Deletions cut 7 bases from V and 7 bases from J, with 16 bases between. The CDR3 has 13 residues. CDR1 MNHEY and CDR2 SVGAGI come from the germline V gene. The CDR3 loop is CASIYLLSGEAFF. CDR3 bases: TGTGCCAGCATCTACTTATTATCGGGTGAAGCTTTCTTT.

This sequence joins TRBV5-8 and TRBJ2-3; D gene unclear. Germline values: CDR1 SGHTS, CDR2 YDEGEE. V lost 0 bases and J lost 1, with 6 bases in between. The CDR3 spans 14 residues. The CDR3 spells CASSLAWGTDTQYF. The CDR3 region has the DNA TGTGCCAGCAGCTTGGCCTGGGGCACAGATACGCAGTATTTT.

The chain employs TRBV7-3 and TRBJ2-1, with 14 positions matching TRBD2. The germline V gene has CDR1 SGHTA and CDR2 FQGTGA. V dropped 4 bases and J dropped 6; count of bases not matched to a gene: 2. The CDR3 consists of 15 residues. In nucleotides, the CDR3 is TGTGCCAGCAGCTCGGGACTAGCGGGGGTCAATGAGCAGTTCTTC. The encoded protein is CASSSGLAGVNEQFF.

V is TRBV19 and J is TRBJ1-2; the D is unclear. Trimming left V 5 bases short and J 1 base short, with 8 bases between. CDR1 and CDR2 from the germline V gene are LNHDA and SQIVND (reference sequence). The CDR3 is 13 amino acids. As DNA, the CDR3 is TGTGCCAGTAGTCGGGCAAGTAACTATGGCTACACCTTC. Translation: CASSRASNYGYTF.

This clone has just a few counts. The CDR3 coding sequence is TGTGCCAGCAGTCCTGGGCTTAGCGGGAGGGCCTACAATGAGCAGTTCTTC. Its translation is CASSPGLSGRAYNEQFF. The chain joins TRBV11-3 to TRBJ2-1; 11 bases line up with TRBD2. V dropped 6 bases and J dropped 2; count of bases not matched to a gene: 9. The CDR3 has 17 residues. CDR1 and CDR2 from the germline V gene are SGHNT and YENEEA.

V and J are TRBV4-1 and TRBJ2-7; 7 bases are a match to TRBD1. CDR3 size: 16 residues. The V and J ends lost 2 bases and 4 bases, in that order; junction bases with no gene match: 11. The germline V gene has CDR1 MGHRA and CDR2 YSYEKL. This CDR3 reads CASSQQTGEVIYEQYF. CDR3 nucleotide sequence: TGCGCCAGCAGCCAACAAACAGGGGAAGTTATTTACGAGCAGTACTTC.

This chain uses TRBV27 with TRBJ2-2; D remains ambiguous. Trimming removed 7 bases from V and 0 bases from J, with 6 bases in between. The CDR3 runs 13 residues. Germline V gene sequence: CDR1 MNHEY, CDR2 SMNVEV (reference sequence). The CDR3: CASKVTNTGELFF. In DNA form, the CDR3 reads TGTGCCAGCAAGGTGACGAACACCGGGGAGCTGTTTTTT.